Each of the 28 T cell receptor beta chains below was sequenced from the same sample in a study of response to subunit inactivated influenza vaccine. TCRdb re-derived calls from the RT-PCR reads in MiXCR, one entry per CDR3 protein. This table has around 570,000 distinct CDR3 sequences, around 10% appearing once. The data also belong to a second study, concerning T cells expressing NK-cell markers. As that study records: With UMIs, 5'RACE template switching was used to make TCR beta cDNA.

Source: PBMCs from blood, taken on the day of vaccination. The source of these receptors is a man aged 50-60 years who received an inactivated influenza vaccine.

This clonotype was counted a few times. DNA of the CDR3: TGTGCCAGCAGCCAATCGCCCAGGGCCCAAGAGACCCAGTACTTC. Translation: CASSQSPRAQETQYF. The chain employs TRBV3-1 and TRBJ2-5, with D possibly being TRBD1 (5 bases). V lost 2 bases to trimming and J lost 1 base, with 11 bases between them. Per germline, CDR1 LGHDT and CDR2 YNNKEL (reference sequence). This CDR3 spans 15 amino acids.

This chain uses TRBV12-3 or TRBV12-4 with TRBJ2-7; D is unclear. The CDR3 length is 15 residues. The germline V and J ends were trimmed by 0 bases and 7 bases, with 16 bases remaining between them. CDR3 in DNA: TGTGCCAGCAGTTTAGCGCTCGGGCTGCCTGGTGAGCAGTACTTC. Its translation: CASSLALGLPGEQYF.

The chain uses TRBV7-9 and TRBJ2-7; D not certain. The germline V gene encodes CDR1 SEHNR and CDR2 FQNEAQ (reference sequence). The CDR3 totals 12 residues. Trimming removed 8 bases at V and 4 bases at J, with 12 bases between. The CDR3 DNA follows: TGTGCCAGCGACGACGATAATTACGAGCAGTACTTC. Translation gives CASDDDNYEQYF.

Only a few counts were recorded for this clonotype. The chain is built from TRBV5-5 and TRBJ2-2; 7 bases are a match to TRBD1. Germline trimming cut 3 bases from V and 4 bases from J; bases unmatched to any gene: 6. CDR1 and CDR2 from the germline V gene are SGHKS and YYEKEE (reference sequence). This CDR3 has 15 amino acids. CDR3: CASSSQTGPTGELFF. The CDR3 region has the DNA TGTGCCAGCAGCTCCCAGACAGGGCCCACCGGGGAGCTGTTTTTT.

This sequence joins TRBV7-9 and TRBJ2-1; D remains ambiguous. Deletions cut 3 bases from V and 15 bases from J, with 12 bases between. Germline V gene sequence: CDR1 SEHNR, CDR2 FQNEAQ (reference sequence). The CDR3 runs to 11 residues. CDR3 region: CASSFGVSPFF. In nucleotides, the CDR3 is TGTGCCAGCAGCTTTGGGGTTTCCCCGTTCTTC. Full variable domain (missing parts from reference TRBV7-9 and TRBJ2-1): DTGVSQNPRHKITKRGQNVTFRCDPISEHNRLYWYRQTLGQGPEFLTYFQNEAQLEKSRLLSDRFSAERPKGSFSTLEIQRTEQGDSAMYLCASSFGVSPFFGPGTRLTVL.

V and J are TRBV4-1 and TRBJ2-7; 7 bases match TRBD1. The V and J ends lost 5 bases and 1 base, in that order; junction bases with no gene match: 11. The germline CDR1 and CDR2 sequences are MGHRA and YSYEKL. CDR3 length equals 16 residues. The CDR3: CASSSFPQGNSYEQYF. In nucleotides, the CDR3 is TGCGCCAGCAGCTCTTTCCCACAGGGGAATTCCTACGAGCAGTACTTC.

This clonotype has a handful of counts. This chain joins TRBV28 and TRBJ2-3; 8 bases match TRBD2. V was clipped by 7 bases and J by 3 bases; unmatched bases: 12. The germline V gene has CDR1 MDHEN and CDR2 SYDVKM. The length of the CDR3 is 16 residues. CDR3: CASIPGGHDLTDTQYF. CDR3 nucleotide sequence: TGTGCCAGCATTCCGGGGGGGCACGATTTAACAGATACGCAGTATTTT.

The V call is TRBV28, the J call TRBJ2-7; D call uncertain. Trimming pared 4 bases from V and 0 bases from J, leaving 10 bases between. CDR1 and CDR2 (germline): MDHEN, SYDVKM. CDR3 size: 14 residues. The CDR3 loop is CASSWTVNSYEQYF. CDR3 nucleotide sequence: TGTGCCAGCAGTTGGACGGTAAACTCCTACGAGCAGTACTTC. Full variable domain (outside the CDR3, taken from reference TRBV28 and TRBJ2-7): DVKVTQSSRYLVKRTGEKVFLECVQDMDHENMFWYRQDPGLGLRLIYFSYDVKMKEKGDIPEGYSVSREKKERFSLILESASTNQTSMYLCASSWTVNSYEQYFGPGTRLTVT.

V usage is TRBV6-5 and J usage is TRBJ1-1; perhaps TRBD1 as D (5 bases). The CDR3 length is 14 residues. Germline loops: CDR1 MNHEY, CDR2 SVGAGI. V lost 2 bases, J lost 3 bases, and 10 bases lay in between. CDR3 in amino acids: CASSYGGSDTEAFF. Written as DNA, the CDR3 is TGTGCCAGCAGTTACGGGGGTAGTGACACTGAAGCTTTCTTT.

This clonotype showed up just a few times. This chain uses TRBV28 with TRBJ2-2, with a weak D call TRBD2 (6 bases). CDR1 is MDHEN, CDR2 SYDVKM, per germline. The CDR3 sequence is 16 residues long. V dropped 5 bases and J dropped 6 bases, with 19 bases sitting between them. The CDR3: CASSMFTSRAPGELFF. The CDR3 DNA follows: TGTGCCAGCAGTATGTTCACTAGCAGGGCCCCCGGGGAGCTGTTTTTT.

This clonotype was found many times. This chain connects TRBV5-1 to TRBJ2-3; a weak D match, TRBD1 (6 bases). CDR1 and CDR2 (germline): SGHRS, YFSETQ. The V end was cut by 4 bases, the J end by 3 bases, with 21 bases between. The CDR3 has 17 residues. In DNA, the CDR3 is TGCGCCAGCAGCGGAGGAGCCGGGACACCAGGGACAGATACGCAGTATTTT. It translates to CASSGGAGTPGTDTQYF.

This clonotype came up many times. The chain couples TRBV7-9 to TRBJ2-5; 7 bases line up with TRBD2. Per the germline V gene, CDR1 is SEHNR and CDR2 is FQNEAQ (reference sequence). Losses at the gene ends were 5 bases for V and 2 bases for J; bases not matched to a gene: 8. This CDR3 spans 15 amino acids. CDR3 coding DNA: TGTGCCAGCAGCGGAGGGAGGGTAACACAAGAGACCCAGTACTTC. Its protein product is CASSGGRVTQETQYF.

The chain employs TRBV6-2 or TRBV6-3 and TRBJ2-7, with 8 bases fitting TRBD1. V lost 8 bases, J lost 6 bases, and 15 bases stayed unmatched. The CDR3 sequence is 15 residues long. CDR1 and CDR2 (germline): MNHEY, SVGEGT. The CDR3, as DNA: TGTGCCAGCCGTCCCGGGACAGGTGTCCCGGGCGAGCAGTACTTC. Its translation: CASRPGTGVPGEQYF.

This clonotype has more than one count but fewer than ten. This rearrangement joins TRBV13 to TRBJ1-1; tentatively, D is TRBD1 (5 bases). Germline V lookup: CDR1 PRHDT, CDR2 FYEKMQ (reference sequence). The CDR3 loop spans 15 amino acids. Trimming stripped 9 bases from V and 1 base from J, with 18 bases between. The CDR3 sequence: CARRGWGPTNTEAFF. The CDR3 nucleotides are TGTGCCAGACGTGGTTGGGGCCCGACGAACACTGAAGCTTTCTTT.

This clonotype has more than one count but fewer than ten. The chain links TRBV6-2 or TRBV6-3 to TRBJ2-1, with D perhaps TRBD2 (6 bases). Germline V gene sequence: CDR1 MNHEY, CDR2 SVGEGT. The CDR3 consists of 12 residues. V was clipped by 5 bases and J by 10 bases, with 12 bases between them. The CDR3 reads CASSRRAREQFF. CDR3 coding DNA: TGTGCCAGCAGTCGGAGGGCCAGGGAGCAGTTCTTC.

Remarks on this clonotype: Lacking the conserved final phenylalanine or tryptophan, this CDR3 likely reflects a read error. The CDR3 region is CASSAGQLGTDTQYY. CDR3 sequence (DNA): TGTGCCAGCAGTGCGGGACAGCTAGGCACAGATACGCAGTATTAT. V gene TRBV6-1 combines with J gene TRBJ2-3, with TRBD1 matching over 7 bases. Germline V lookup: CDR1 MNHNS, CDR2 SASEGT. There are 15 residues in the CDR3. The V segment lost 4 bases and the J segment 1 base; nucleotides outside the gene matches: 5.

This clonotype has a count of ten or more. The V call is TRBV29-1, the J call TRBJ2-3; no reliable D call. The CDR3 has 12 amino acids. Germline V gene data show CDR1 as SQVTM and CDR2 as ANQGSEA. V dropped 6 bases and J dropped 0 bases, with 7 bases sitting between them. CDR3 DNA sequence: TGCAGCGTCTTCCCTAGCACAGATACGCAGTATTTT. It translates to CSVFPSTDTQYF.

This clonotype has only a few counts. The V and J genes are TRBV20-1 and TRBJ2-3, with TRBD2 matching over 10 bases. V dropped 2 bases and J dropped 0; count of bases not matched to a gene: 2. Germline CDR1 is DFQATT and CDR2 is SNEGSKA (reference sequence). This CDR3 contains 15 residues. In DNA form, the CDR3 reads TGCAGTGCTAGATTACTAGCGGGGAGCACAGATACGCAGTATTTT. Translated, it gives CSARLLAGSTDTQYF.

This clonotype showed up just a few times. The gene calls are TRBV27 and TRBJ1-5; TRBD1 is a possible D gene (5 bases). The CDR3 is 16 amino acids. From germline, CDR1 is MNHEY and CDR2 SMNVEV (reference sequence). V lost 4 bases to trimming and J lost 3 bases, with 16 bases between them. In DNA, the CDR3 is TGTGCCAGCAGTTCCCGTTGGCAGGGCAACAATCAGCCCCAGCATTTT. It encodes CASSSRWQGNNQPQHF.

V gene TRBV3-1 combines with J gene TRBJ2-7, with TRBD1 matching 10 bases. V shed 7 bases, J shed 7 bases, and the junction held 7 bases outside the gene matches. This CDR3 comprises 13 residues. In germline, CDR1 is LGHDT, CDR2 YNNKEL (reference sequence). The CDR3 DNA sequence: TGTGCCAGCACCGACAGGGGGCTTACAGAGCAGTACTTC. Its translation: CASTDRGLTEQYF.

This clonotype was detected a few times. The chain has TRBV7-9 and TRBJ2-1; D is undetermined. Trimming took 1 base from V and 10 from J, leaving 11 bases between them. CDR3 length: 13 amino acids. Looked up from germline, CDR1 is SEHNR and CDR2 is FQNEAQ (reference sequence). The CDR3: CASSLDFSDEQFF. The CDR3 coding sequence is TGTGCCAGCAGCTTAGACTTTAGTGACGAGCAGTTCTTC.

The J gene is TRBJ1-1, the V gene TRBV20-1; D gene unclear. Germline CDR1 DFQATT, CDR2 SNEGSKA (reference sequence). V lost 2 bases and J 0 bases, leaving 7 bases between the germline ends. The CDR3 loop spans 13 amino acids. In DNA form, the CDR3 reads TGCAGTGCTAGAAGTCAGCTGAACACTGAAGCTTTCTTT. This gives the protein CSARSQLNTEAFF.

This clonotype was counted ten times or more. This chain connects TRBV5-1 to TRBJ1-1; 7 bases line up with TRBD1. Germline assignment: CDR1 SGHRS and CDR2 YFSETQ. There are 12 residues in the CDR3. J gave up 8 bases and V 0 bases, and 1 base lay outside the gene matches. This chain's CDR3 is CASSLGQGEAFF. The CDR3 DNA follows: TGCGCCAGCAGCTTGGGACAGGGAGAAGCTTTCTTT.

The chain employs TRBV5-1 and TRBJ2-5; no clear D. The CDR3 runs to 13 residues. V dropped 0 bases and J dropped 4 bases, with 7 bases sitting between them. Germline assignment: CDR1 SGHRS and CDR2 YFSETQ. The CDR3 loop is CASSLEWGETQYF. CDR3 DNA: TGCGCCAGCAGCTTGGAGTGGGGAGAGACCCAGTACTTC.

This clonotype has more than one count but fewer than ten. V gene TRBV7-8 combines with J gene TRBJ2-1; D is ambiguous. Germline assignment: CDR1 SGHVS and CDR2 FQNEAQ. The CDR3 is 13 amino acids. Trimming took off 3 bases at V and 6 bases at J, with 9 bases between the two ends. CDR3 sequence (DNA): TGTGCCAGCAGCTTCTGGCAAACCAATGAGCAGTTCTTC. This gives the protein CASSFWQTNEQFF.

J is TRBJ2-6 and V is TRBV10-3, with D unresolved. The CDR3 runs 13 residues. Germline CDR1 reads ENHRY; CDR2 reads SYGVKD. Trimming cost V 5 bases and J 8 bases, with 10 bases left between them. Written as DNA, the CDR3 is TGTGCCATCAGTCGGACGGCGTCCAACGTCCTGACTTTC. This codes for CAISRTASNVLTF.

This sequence joins TRBV28 and TRBJ1-5; TRBD1 might be the D (6 bases). This CDR3 is built from 13 residues. Germline loops: CDR1 MDHEN, CDR2 SYDVKM. V shed 11 bases and J shed 3 bases, with 14 bases lying between them. CDR3 region: CAWGAGLNQPQHF. The CDR3 nucleotides are TGTGCCTGGGGGGCAGGCCTCAATCAGCCCCAGCATTTT.

A few counts support this clonotype. The rearrangement links TRBV7-8 to TRBJ2-2; no firm D call. The V and J ends lost 1 base and 8 bases respectively, with 8 bases between them. This CDR3 has 13 residues. From germline, CDR1 is SGHVS and CDR2 FQNEAQ. The CDR3 sequence: CASSLVALGELFF. CDR3 DNA: TGTGCCAGCAGCTTAGTAGCACTGGGGGAGCTGTTTTTT.